This T cell receptor beta chain was sequenced in a study of Ad26.COV2.S vaccination and SARS-CoV-2 variants. Looking at the study overall: Participants got Ad26.COV2.S intramuscularly, once or twice 56 days apart. Study findings and constraints: Substantial response breadth was reportedly seen for spike-specific CD8+ and CD4+ T cells after vaccination.

Details on this clone: Its target is not known.

The treatment: about 20 received Ad26.COV2.S at low or high dose, single or two shots; roughly five received placebo; per-sample allocation not given. All samples were drawn on day 63, counting from the first vaccine or placebo injection. Boston supplied an adult donor aged 18-55 years. Vaccine was an Ad26 vector expressing Wuhan-strain SARS-CoV-2 spike. V dropped 6 bases and J dropped 6 bases, with 17 bases sitting between them. The germline V gene encodes CDR1 MNHEY and CDR2 SMNVEV (reference sequence). The CDR3 runs to 14 residues. Some clones are missing from TCRdb's copy, which holds only in-frame ones; the method was immunoSEQ multiplex PCR. Of hundreds of thousands of clones listed, roughly 89% are singletons.

This chain connects TRBV27 to TRBJ1-2; unclear D gene. This clonotype was sampled from a person between 18 and 59 years old who received the Ad26.COV2.S COVID-19 vaccine or a placebo. The sequencing here drew on peripheral blood, taken in a trial of Ad26.COV2.S vaccine versus placebo. CDR3 residues: CASRISGSNHGYTF. The CDR3 DNA is TGTGCCAGCAGAATATCCGGGAGCAATCATGGCTACACCTTC.